The entry below gives a single T cell receptor (beta chain) sequence along with its context. Its matching antigen is unknown. There are 13 residues in the CDR3. The germline CDR1 and CDR2 sequences are MNHEY and SMNVEV (reference sequence). Trimming cost V 4 bases and J 3 bases, with 10 bases left between them. This entry belongs to a study of cytomegalovirus exposure and HLA in healthy donors. 13 Jbeta primers and 60 Vbeta primers were used for the PCR. This table comes from immunoSEQ multiplex PCR, and its TCRdb copy is limited to in-frame clones, with some not included. The data contain about 160,000 clones, over 70% of them seen just once; the ten biggest clones take up roughly 4.4%. Study findings and constraints: Later analysis demonstrated an association between a missense DCLRE1C variant and TCR beta V- and J-gene trimming. In a later analysis, several top co-occurrence clusters appeared linked to parvovirus B19, influenza, CMV and Epstein-Barr virus.

The chain recombines TRBV27 with TRBJ2-7, with D uncertain. This sequence was found in a young man in good health and CMV-seronegative. The source material was PBMCs. The CDR3 DNA reads as TGTGCCAGCAGTTCTGCAGGATACTACGAGCAGTACTTC. Residues: CASSSAGYYEQYF.